The 29 T cell receptor beta chains below were found in one sample sequenced in a study of blood T cell repertoires in COVID-19. The data were produced by immunoSEQ multiplex PCR, yet TCRdb's version contains in-frame clones alone and is incomplete. The sample contains around 50,000 clones, 88% of which appear only once. The specimen was peripheral blood. These TCRs come from a man in his fifties or sixties with active COVID-19.

The chain has TRBV6-6 and TRBJ2-2; 11 nucleotides agree with TRBD2. Germline V gene data show CDR1 as MNHNY and CDR2 as SVGAGI (reference sequence). The CDR3 has 15 amino acids. Trimming took 4 bases from V and 5 from J; bases not matched to a gene: 3. The CDR3 sequence is CASSFTSGSTGELFF. CDR3 in DNA: TGTGCCAGCAGTTTTACTAGCGGGAGTACCGGGGAGCTGTTTTTT.

The V and J genes are TRBV7-3 and TRBJ2-5; TRBD1 matches at 8 bases. The CDR3 length is 14 residues. The V and J ends lost 4 bases and 1 base, in that order; junction bases with no gene match: 2. The germline V gene encodes CDR1 SGHTA and CDR2 FQGTGA. CDR3: CASSSGQGQETQYF. The CDR3 DNA is TGTGCCAGCAGCTCCGGACAGGGCCAAGAGACCCAGTACTTC.

In its sample, this clone was seen a few times. The chain employs TRBV10-3 and TRBJ2-3; D perhaps matches TRBD2 (6 bases). V dropped 4 bases and J dropped 0 bases, with 14 bases sitting between them. CDR1 ENHRY and CDR2 SYGVKD come from the germline V gene. There are 16 residues in the CDR3. CDR3 nucleotides: TGTGCCATCAGTGTCGGGACTCCCAGAAGCACAGATACGCAGTATTTT. This sequence encodes CAISVGTPRSTDTQYF.

This clone was counted a single time. This chain joins TRBV3-1 (or the pseudogene TRBV3-2) and TRBJ1-6; D is unclear. V was pared by 4 bases and J by 2 bases, with 15 bases between. The CDR3 is 17 amino acids. Germline CDR1 reads LGHDT; CDR2 reads YNNKEL (reference sequence). The chain's CDR3 is CASSPRESRAYNSPLHF. Here the CDR3 DNA reads TGTGCCAGCAGCCCCCGCGAGTCACGGGCCTATAATTCACCCCTCCACTTT.

The chain is built from TRBV10-3 and TRBJ1-3; tentatively, D is TRBD1 (6 bases). The CDR3 sequence is 15 residues long. Germline assignment: CDR1 ENHRY and CDR2 SYGVKD. V was clipped by 6 bases and J by 0 bases, with 12 bases between them. Written as DNA, the CDR3 is TGTGCCATCAGAGACAGGAATCTCTCTGGAAACACCATATATTTT. It is translated as CAIRDRNLSGNTIYF.

The chain employs TRBV4-2 and TRBJ1-1; D is undetermined. V lost 2 bases and J lost 1, with 11 bases in between. Germline loops: CDR1 LGHNA, CDR2 YNFKEQ. This CDR3 is 15 amino acids long. As DNA, the CDR3 is TGTGCCAGCAGCCAACCGACAAACACGAACACTGAAGCTTTCTTT. Protein: CASSQPTNTNTEAFF.

This clone has only one observation. The rearrangement links TRBV27 to TRBJ2-3; D unclear. CDR3 size: 15 residues. Trimming shortened V by 6 bases and J by 2 bases, and 15 bases separated the two germline ends. CDR1 and CDR2 from the germline V gene are MNHEY and SMNVEV (reference sequence). CDR3 in amino acids: CASRIRGLPTDTQYF. In DNA, the CDR3 is TGTGCCAGCAGAATAAGAGGTTTGCCCACAGATACGCAGTATTTT.

The rearrangement joins TRBV7-9 to TRBJ2-7, with D perhaps TRBD2 (5 bases). V dropped 2 bases and J dropped 8 bases, with 10 bases sitting between them. The CDR3 has 12 amino acids. The germline V gene has CDR1 SEHNR and CDR2 FQNEAQ (reference sequence). CDR3 DNA: TGTGCCAGCAGCTTACAGGAGGATAAGCAGTACTTC. It yields the protein CASSLQEDKQYF.

The J gene is TRBJ2-2, the V gene TRBV2, with D possibly matching TRBD2 (7 bases). With 4 bases removed from V and 5 bases from J, the gap between germline ends came to 20 bases. The CDR3 is 17 amino acids. Germline V gene sequence: CDR1 SNHLY, CDR2 FYNNEI. This CDR3 is CASSVAVGGVWTGELFF. The CDR3 nucleotides read TGTGCCAGCAGTGTGGCCGTAGGGGGGGTATGGACCGGGGAGCTGTTTTTT. The full variable domain, its missing parts supplied by reference TRBV2 and TRBJ2-2, is EPEVTQTPSHQVTQMGQEVILRCVPISNHLYFYWYRQILGQKVEFLVSFYNNEISEKSEIFDDQFSVERPDGSNFTLKIRSTKLEDSAMYFCASSVAVGGVWTGELFFGEGSRLTVL.

This chain joins TRBV5-3 and TRBJ1-4; D possibly corresponds to TRBD1 (5 bases). TRBV5-3 is an ORF; its function is uncertain. There are 12 residues in the CDR3. The ends were cut back, 4 bases at V and 11 bases at J, with 12 bases in the middle. The CDR3 nucleotides are TGTGCCAGAAGCCCCTGCCGGGGGAAACTGTTTTTT. Translating it yields CARSPCRGKLFF.

The gene calls are TRBV5-1 and TRBJ1-1, with D perhaps matching TRBD1 (6 bases). Trimming took 4 bases from V and 3 from J, leaving 16 bases between them. The CDR3 extends over 15 amino acids. CDR1 SGHRS and CDR2 YFSETQ come from the germline V gene. The CDR3 DNA reads TGCGCCAGCAGCCCCCCCAGGGGCGGGTACACTGAAGCTTTCTTT. Amino acid sequence: CASSPPRGGYTEAFF.

This sequence joins TRBV5-5 and TRBJ1-6, with D perhaps matching TRBD1 (5 bases). CDR3 size: 12 residues. The germline CDR1 and CDR2 sequences are SGHKS and YYEKEE (reference sequence). V gave up 9 bases and J gave up 4 bases, with 8 bases separating them. As DNA, the CDR3 is TGTGCCACCTCAGGGTATAATTCACCCCTCCACTTT. Translation: CATSGYNSPLHF.

This clone has a single count. V and J are TRBV6-2 or TRBV6-3 and TRBJ2-7; 14 positions match TRBD2. CDR3 length: 19 residues. V gave up 7 bases and J gave up 6 bases; unmatched junction bases: 20. Looked up from germline, CDR1 is MNHEY and CDR2 is SVGEGT. Written as DNA, the CDR3 is TGTGCCAGCAACCCTATTGCAGGGACTAGCGGGAGCTTGGGTTCCGAGCAGTACTTC. Encoded protein: CASNPIAGTSGSLGSEQYF.

This chain links TRBV7-3 with TRBJ2-2, with D possibly being TRBD1 (6 bases). The germline V gene encodes CDR1 SGHTA and CDR2 FQGTGA. The length of the CDR3 is 14 residues. Trimming left V 10 bases short and J 2 bases short, with 14 bases between. The CDR3 sequence: CATMGDTNTGELFF. CDR3 DNA sequence: TGTGCCACCATGGGGGACACTAACACCGGGGAGCTGTTTTTT.

The chain uses TRBV9 and TRBJ2-7; D is uncertain. Trimming left V 2 bases short and J 0 bases short, with 12 bases between. The length of the CDR3 is 15 residues. The germline V gene encodes CDR1 SGDLS and CDR2 YYNGEE. Here the CDR3 reads CASSVGHAGSYEQYF. CDR3 coding DNA: TGTGCCAGCAGCGTTGGGCACGCCGGCTCCTACGAGCAGTACTTC.

V and J are TRBV3-1 (or the pseudogene TRBV3-2) and TRBJ2-7, with D hard to call. The CDR3 is 12 amino acids. With 1 base removed from V and 10 bases from J, the gap between germline ends came to 11 bases. CDR1 is LGHDT, CDR2 YNNKEL, per germline (reference sequence). CDR3 nucleotides: TGTGCCAGCAGCCAAGGCCCTAGGTCCCAGTACTTC. This translates into CASSQGPRSQYF.

This chain links TRBV6-1 with TRBJ2-6; 10 positions agree with TRBD1. Germline V lookup: CDR1 MNHNS, CDR2 SASEGT. CDR3 length: 17 residues. V gave up 3 bases and J gave up 0 bases; unmatched junction bases: 2. CDR3 DNA sequence: TGTGCCAGCAGTGAGGGGACAGGGGCCTCTGGGGCCAACGTCCTGACTTTC. This translates into CASSEGTGASGANVLTF.

The J gene is TRBJ2-1, the V gene TRBV9; 8 positions agree with TRBD2. The V gene's germline CDR1 is SGDLS and CDR2 YYNGEE. The CDR3 has 17 residues. The junction had 11 bases not matched to a gene; V was cut back by 1 base and J by 5 bases. CDR3: CASSVTSGAPGDNEQFF. The CDR3 coding sequence is TGTGCCAGCAGCGTAACTAGCGGAGCCCCCGGCGACAATGAGCAGTTCTTC.

This clone has just one count. The rearrangement uses TRBV11-2 and TRBJ2-5, with TRBD1 identical over 8 bases. Germline trimming cut 5 bases from V and 4 bases from J; bases unmatched to any gene: 9. The V gene's germline CDR1 is SGHAT and CDR2 FQNNGV. This CDR3 has 15 amino acids. Written as DNA, the CDR3 is TGTGCCAGCAGCACCTCAACAGGGGGGAGAGAGACCCAGTACTTC. Translated: CASSTSTGGRETQYF.

The chain is built from TRBV5-1 and TRBJ2-5; 7 bases map to TRBD1. J was trimmed by 4 bases and V by 0 bases; bases with no gene match: 9. This CDR3 has 16 amino acids. Germline CDR1 reads SGHRS; CDR2 reads YFSETQ. DNA of the CDR3: TGCGCCAGCAGCTTGGCACTAGGGGGCGCCGGAGAGACCCAGTACTTC. Translation gives CASSLALGGAGETQYF.

In its sample, this clone was seen a few times. This sequence joins TRBV6-5 and TRBJ2-7; 11 positions agree with TRBD2. CDR3 length: 15 amino acids. CDR1 is MNHEY and CDR2 is SVGAGI in the germline V gene. V gave up 7 bases and J gave up 1 base; unmatched junction bases: 6. The CDR3, as DNA: TGTGCCAGCACCCAGGGACTAGCGGCATCCTACGAGCAGTACTTC. Translating it yields CASTQGLAASYEQYF.

This rearrangement joins TRBV4-3 to TRBJ2-3, with D uncertain. The ends were cut back, 1 base at V and 1 base at J, with 21 bases in the middle. The CDR3 is 19 amino acids. Germline loops: CDR1 LGHNA, CDR2 YSLEER. In DNA, the CDR3 is TGCGCCAGCAGCCAAGTCTATTTCCGGCGGTCTAACGGCACAGATACGCAGTATTTT. Translating it yields CASSQVYFRRSNGTDTQYF.

This clone occurred once. The chain joins TRBV30 to TRBJ1-5; 7 bases agree with TRBD1. Germline trimming cut 0 bases from V and 4 bases from J; bases unmatched to any gene: 3. Germline loops: CDR1 GTSNPN, CDR2 SVGIG (reference sequence). The length of the CDR3 is 14 residues. CDR3 in DNA: TGTGCCTGGAGTGTTGGGACAGTTAATCAGCCCCAGCATTTT. Its translation: CAWSVGTVNQPQHF.

The CDR3 DNA reads TGCGCCAGCAGCCAAGGGGCGGGAGCGGGCACCGGGGAGCTGTTTTTT. Translating gives CASSQGAGAGTGELFF. The V and J genes are TRBV4-1 and TRBJ2-2; TRBD2 matches 7 bases. Unmatched junction bases numbered 6, after V lost 1 base and J lost 4 bases. Germline assignment: CDR1 MGHRA and CDR2 YSYEKL. CDR3 length: 16 residues.

The chain links TRBV9 to TRBJ1-2; TRBD1 aligns across 7 bases. The trim removed 4 bases at V and 7 bases at J, leaving 7 bases unmatched. The CDR3 runs 13 residues. The germline V gene encodes CDR1 SGDLS and CDR2 YYNGEE. CDR3 DNA sequence: TGTGCCAGCAGCCCAGACAGGGTGGCTGGCTACACCTTC. It yields the protein CASSPDRVAGYTF.

Comments on this clone: This CDR3 is also generated by other DNA sequences in the sample. This rearrangement joins TRBV7-9 to TRBJ2-7; the D gene is possibly TRBD1 (6 bases). Trimming took 5 bases from V and 7 from J, leaving 15 bases between them. There are 13 residues in the CDR3. Germline V gene lookup returns CDR1 SEHNR and CDR2 FQNEAQ (reference sequence). CDR3 in amino acids: CASSLGTSGEQYF. The DNA for the CDR3 is TGTGCCAGCAGCCTTGGGACATCCGGGGAGCAGTACTTC.

The chain links TRBV27 to TRBJ1-4; D is unresolved. The CDR3 extends over 14 amino acids. V was shortened by 8 bases and J by 4 bases, with 14 bases between the two germline ends. Germline CDR1 MNHEY, CDR2 SMNVEV (reference sequence). The CDR3 DNA is TGTGCCAGCTCCCCGAGGCAGAATAATGAAAAACTGTTTTTT. Its translation: CASSPRQNNEKLFF.

The chain recombines TRBV5-6 with TRBJ1-1; 9 bases fit TRBD1. From germline, CDR1 is SGHDT and CDR2 YYEEEE. V gave up 4 bases and J gave up 5 bases; unmatched junction bases: 12. The CDR3 covers 16 residues. The CDR3: CASSPPPDRGETEAFF. CDR3 sequence (DNA): TGTGCCAGCAGCCCACCACCGGACAGGGGAGAGACTGAAGCTTTCTTT.

The chain links TRBV7-2 to TRBJ2-3, with D hard to call. Germline lookup yields CDR1 SGHTA and CDR2 FQGNSA. The CDR3 contains 11 residues. V gave up 2 bases and J gave up 8 bases, with 5 bases separating them. The CDR3 region is CASSLSGTQYF. The CDR3 DNA sequence: TGTGCCAGCAGCTTATCGGGTACGCAGTATTTT. Full variable domain (outside the CDR3, taken from reference TRBV7-2 and TRBJ2-3): GAGVSQSPSNKVTEKGKDVELRCDPISGHTALYWYRQSLGQGLEFLIYFQGNSAPDKSGLPSDRFSAERTGGSVSTLTIQRTQQEDSAVYLCASSLSGTQYFGPGTRLTVL.